Below, 21 T cell receptor beta chains from the same sample are listed, as sequenced in a study of control samples from healthy donors and cancer patients. Sequencing used immunoSEQ multiplex PCR; TCRdb keeps in-frame clones, though not all of them. Altogether some 120,000 clones are present, about nine tenths being singletons, with the ten largest covering over 2%. Specimen: blood. The source of these receptors is a young man in good health.

V is TRBV7-9 and J is TRBJ2-1; 7 bases are a match to TRBD1. Germline-derived CDR1 and CDR2 are SEHNR and FQNEAQ (reference sequence). The J segment lost 7 bases and the V segment lost 5 bases, leaving 11 bases of the junction unmatched. The CDR3 is 15 residues long. The CDR3 sequence is CASSPTQGKANEQFF. In DNA form, the CDR3 reads TGTGCCAGCAGCCCCACACAGGGGAAAGCGAATGAGCAGTTCTTC.

The chain combines TRBV6-6 with TRBJ1-1; the D gene is possibly TRBD1 (5 bases). Germline V lookup: CDR1 MNHNY, CDR2 SVGAGI (reference sequence). This CDR3 is 15 amino acids long. With 2 bases removed from V and 5 bases from J, the gap between germline ends came to 15 bases. The CDR3 bases are TGTGCCAGCAGTTACGTTCTGGGGAGGGGTACTGAAGCTTTCTTT. This translates into CASSYVLGRGTEAFF.

This clone appeared a single time. V usage is TRBV4-1 and J usage is TRBJ2-2, with TRBD2 matching over 9 bases. With V trimmed by 2 bases and J by 2 bases, 6 bases remained unmatched. The germline gives CDR1 MGHRA, CDR2 YSYEKL. This CDR3 region has 17 residues. The CDR3 region has the DNA TGCGCCAGCAGCCAACGTTTAGCGGGGGTAAACACCGGGGAGCTGTTTTTT. This translates into CASSQRLAGVNTGELFF.

J is TRBJ2-7 and V is TRBV28, with TRBD2 matching over 12 bases. This CDR3 has 16 residues. Germline loops: CDR1 MDHEN, CDR2 SYDVKM. Germline trimming cut 3 bases from V and 5 bases from J; bases unmatched to any gene: 8. This CDR3 reads CASSFPSGGASHEQYF. The CDR3 DNA reads as TGTGCCAGCAGTTTCCCTAGCGGGGGGGCCTCGCACGAGCAGTACTTC.

In this sample, this clone turned up a few times. CDR3 sequence (DNA): TGTGCCAGCAGTGAATCCGGGACAGGGTTTCAGCCCCAGCATTTT. Translating it yields CASSESGTGFQPQHF. The V gene is TRBV2, the J gene TRBJ1-5; 9 nucleotides line up with TRBD1. With V trimmed by 2 bases and J by 6 bases, 5 bases remained unmatched. Germline CDR1 SNHLY, CDR2 FYNNEI. The CDR3 consists of 15 residues. Full variable domain (missing parts from reference TRBV2 and TRBJ1-5): EPEVTQTPSHQVTQMGQEVILRCVPISNHLYFYWYRQILGQKVEFLVSFYNNEISEKSEIFDDQFSVERPDGSNFTLKIRSTKLEDSAMYFCASSESGTGFQPQHFGDGTRLSIL.

J is TRBJ1-6 and V is TRBV19; 9 bases align to TRBD1. Germline CDR1 is LNHDA and CDR2 is SQIVND (reference sequence). The V gene end was trimmed by 10 bases and the J gene end by 7 bases; junction bases not matched to a gene: 11. The CDR3 consists of 15 residues. This CDR3 is CAILDRGRGNSPLHF. DNA of the CDR3: TGTGCCATACTCGACAGGGGGAGGGGGAATTCACCCCTCCACTTT.

The gene calls are TRBV12-3 or TRBV12-4 and TRBJ1-5; D gene ambiguous. The CDR3 extends over 12 amino acids. V gave up 3 bases and J gave up 10 bases, with 10 bases separating them. CDR3 coding DNA: TGTGCCAGCAGTTTGGCGGGCCGACCCCAGCATTTT. It translates to CASSLAGRPQHF.

CDR3 residues: CATSAGDTNEQFF. The CDR3 DNA reads as TGTGCCACCAGTGCCGGGGACACCAATGAGCAGTTCTTC. The rearrangement joins TRBV24-1 to TRBJ2-1; D possibly corresponds to TRBD1 (6 bases). V lost 5 bases to trimming and J lost 6 bases, with 10 bases between them. Germline assignment: CDR1 KGHDR and CDR2 SFDVKD. This CDR3 region has 13 residues.

The chain has TRBV12-3 or TRBV12-4 and TRBJ2-7; 7 bases map to TRBD1. V dropped 6 bases and J dropped 6; count of bases not matched to a gene: 5. This CDR3 spans 12 amino acids. CDR3 sequence (DNA): TGTGCCAGCAGCTCGACAGGGCGCGAGCAGTACTTC. It specifies CASSSTGREQYF.

The rearrangement uses TRBV28 and TRBJ1-1; D gene ambiguous. Trimming took 7 bases from V and 1 from J, leaving 7 bases between them. CDR1 is MDHEN, CDR2 SYDVKM, per germline. The CDR3 consists of 12 residues. The CDR3 reads CASIAGNTEAFF. CDR3 coding DNA: TGTGCCAGCATAGCGGGGAACACTGAAGCTTTCTTT.

This clone was recorded a few times. The chain carries TRBV2 and TRBJ1-2, with D unclear. The germline V gene has CDR1 SNHLY and CDR2 FYNNEI. V lost 5 bases to trimming and J lost 6 bases, with 10 bases between them. This CDR3 is built from 12 residues. Written as DNA, the CDR3 is TGTGCCAGCAGTTCATCAGGAGATGGCTACACCTTC. Its protein is CASSSSGDGYTF.

This clone appeared once. The rearrangement uses TRBV27 and TRBJ2-1, with D uncertain. Germline V CDR1 and CDR2: MNHEY, SMNVEV (reference sequence). This CDR3 is built from 14 residues. Trimming removed 0 bases from V and 6 bases from J, with 9 bases in between. In DNA, the CDR3 is TGTGCCAGCAGTTTATCTAGGGCGTTCAATGAGCAGTTCTTC. Protein product: CASSLSRAFNEQFF.

The chain joins TRBV5-1 to TRBJ1-3, with 9 bases matching TRBD1. CDR1 and CDR2 (germline): SGHRS, YFSETQ. The CDR3 length is 16 residues. The V gene end was trimmed by 2 bases and the J gene end by 3 bases; junction bases not matched to a gene: 6. For the CDR3, the DNA is TGCGCCAGCAGCTTTCAACAGGGGGCGAGTGGAAACACCATATATTTT. This gives the protein CASSFQQGASGNTIYF.

Only a few counts were recorded for this clone. V usage is TRBV5-1 and J usage is TRBJ1-6; D ambiguous. The V and J ends lost 4 bases and 5 bases respectively, with 13 bases between them. The CDR3 is made up of 15 amino acids. The V gene's germline CDR1 is SGHRS and CDR2 YFSETQ. As DNA, the CDR3 is TGCGCCAGCAGCCCGCTGGGCAGAGATAATTCACCCCTCCACTTT. Translation: CASSPLGRDNSPLHF.

The rearrangement joins TRBV24-1 to TRBJ2-1, with D possibly TRBD1 on 6 matching bases. Germline V CDR1 and CDR2: KGHDR, SFDVKD. Trimming stripped 0 bases from V and 5 bases from J, with 13 bases between. This CDR3 spans 16 amino acids. CDR3 in DNA: TGTGCCACCAGTGATTTGCGGGACACTTCTCACAATGAGCAGTTCTTC. Encoded protein: CATSDLRDTSHNEQFF.

This sequence joins TRBV5-1 and TRBJ2-7; D may be TRBD2 (6 bases). CDR1 and CDR2 from the germline V gene are SGHRS and YFSETQ. The CDR3 consists of 14 residues. The V end lost 3 bases, the J end lost 3 bases, and 13 bases lay between the germline ends. CDR3: CASSWRAGDYEQYF. The CDR3 nucleotides are TGCGCCAGCAGCTGGAGGGCAGGAGACTACGAGCAGTACTTC. Based on the CDR3 plus reference TRBV5-1 and TRBJ2-7, the full variable domain is KAGVTQTPRYLIKTRGQQVTLSCSPISGHRSVSWYQQTPGQGLQFLFEYFSETQRNKGNFPGRFSGRQFSNSRSEMNVSTLELGDSALYLCASSWRAGDYEQYFGPGTRLTVT.

V is TRBV6-4 and J is TRBJ1-1; a possible D gene is TRBD1 (5 bases). Trimming took 8 bases from V and 1 from J, leaving 11 bases between them. The CDR3 sequence is 13 residues long. Per germline, CDR1 MRHNA and CDR2 SNTAGT. CDR3 region: CASDSYTNTEAFF. The CDR3 DNA is TGTGCCAGCGACAGTTACACGAACACTGAAGCTTTCTTT.

The chain is built from TRBV5-6 and TRBJ2-1; perhaps TRBD1 as D (7 bases). The CDR3 covers 15 residues. V lost 5 bases and J lost 2, with 14 bases in between. Germline CDR1 and CDR2: SGHDT and YYEEEE. CDR3 in DNA: TGTGCCAGCAGAAAGGACAGGAGGGCCTACAATGAGCAGTTCTTC. Translation: CASRKDRRAYNEQFF. Variable domain in full (rest from reference TRBV5-6 and TRBJ2-1): DAGVTQSPTHLIKTRGQQVTLRCSPKSGHDTVSWYQQALGQGPQFIFQYYEEEERQRGNFPDRFSGHQFPNYSSELNVNALLLGDSALYLCASRKDRRAYNEQFFGPGTRLTVL.

This sequence joins TRBV28 and TRBJ1-3; 10 bases map to TRBD1. The CDR3 spans 14 residues. Germline V gene data show CDR1 as MDHEN and CDR2 as SYDVKM. J gave up 6 bases and V 4 bases, and 3 bases lay outside the gene matches. The CDR3 nucleotides read TGTGCCAGCAGTTCGGGACAGGGGCCAAACACCATATATTTT. It translates to CASSSGQGPNTIYF.

The chain couples TRBV18 to TRBJ1-5; no reliable D call. The CDR3 has 15 amino acids. Between the trimmed V and J ends, which lost 4 bases and 8 bases, there was a span of 18 bases. Germline V gene data show CDR1 as KGHSH and CDR2 as LQKENI. Here the CDR3 DNA reads TGTGCCAGCTCACACAGCGAACTGCCGCGTGAGCCCCAGCATTTT. Translated: CASSHSELPREPQHF.

This chain links TRBV6-2 or TRBV6-3 with TRBJ2-1; TRBD2 matches at 7 bases. Germline V gives CDR1 MNHEY, CDR2 SVGEGT. Losses at the gene ends were 5 bases for V and 10 bases for J; bases not matched to a gene: 11. The CDR3 runs 14 residues. The CDR3 region has the DNA TGTGCCAGCAGTGGTGGGGGGGGAATCGGGGAGCAGTTCTTC. Residues: CASSGGGGIGEQFF.